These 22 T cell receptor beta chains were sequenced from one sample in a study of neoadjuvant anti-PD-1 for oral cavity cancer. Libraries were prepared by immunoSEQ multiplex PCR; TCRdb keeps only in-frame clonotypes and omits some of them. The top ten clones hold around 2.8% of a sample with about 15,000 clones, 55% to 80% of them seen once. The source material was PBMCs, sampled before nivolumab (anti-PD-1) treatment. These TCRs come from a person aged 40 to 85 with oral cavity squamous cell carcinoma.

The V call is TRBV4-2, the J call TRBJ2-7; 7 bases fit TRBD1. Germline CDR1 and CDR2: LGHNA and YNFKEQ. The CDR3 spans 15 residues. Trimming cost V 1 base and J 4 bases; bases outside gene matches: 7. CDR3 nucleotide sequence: TGTGCCAGCAGCCAAGCCGGGACAGCCGAATACGAGCAGTACTTC. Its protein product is CASSQAGTAEYEQYF.

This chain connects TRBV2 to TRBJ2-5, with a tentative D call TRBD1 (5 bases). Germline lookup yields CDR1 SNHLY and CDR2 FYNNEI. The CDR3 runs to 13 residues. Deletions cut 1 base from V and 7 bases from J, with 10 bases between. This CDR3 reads CASSEVGVGTQYF. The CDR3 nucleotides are TGTGCCAGCAGTGAAGTAGGGGTGGGGACCCAGTACTTC.

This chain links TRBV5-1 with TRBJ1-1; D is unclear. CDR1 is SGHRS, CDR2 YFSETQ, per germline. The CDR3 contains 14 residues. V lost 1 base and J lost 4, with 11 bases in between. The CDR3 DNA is TGCGCCAGCAGCTTGTCGCCCGACGGCACTGAAGCTTTCTTT. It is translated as CASSLSPDGTEAFF.

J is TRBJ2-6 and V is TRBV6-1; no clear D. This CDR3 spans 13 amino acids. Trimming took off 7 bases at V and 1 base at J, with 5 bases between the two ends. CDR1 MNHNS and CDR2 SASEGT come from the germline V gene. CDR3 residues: CASKESGANVLTF. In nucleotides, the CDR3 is TGTGCCAGCAAGGAGTCTGGGGCCAACGTCCTGACTTTC.

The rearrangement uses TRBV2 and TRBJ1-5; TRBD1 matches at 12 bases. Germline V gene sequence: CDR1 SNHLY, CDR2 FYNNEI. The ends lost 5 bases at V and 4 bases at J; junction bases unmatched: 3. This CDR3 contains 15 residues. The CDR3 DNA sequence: TGTGCCAGCAGTTGGGGACAGGGGGCGAATCAGCCCCAGCATTTT. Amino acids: CASSWGQGANQPQHF. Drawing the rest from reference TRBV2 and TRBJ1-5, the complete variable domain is EPEVTQTPSHQVTQMGQEVILRCVPISNHLYFYWYRQILGQKVEFLVSFYNNEISEKSEIFDDQFSVERPDGSNFTLKIRSTKLEDSAMYFCASSWGQGANQPQHFGDGTRLSIL.

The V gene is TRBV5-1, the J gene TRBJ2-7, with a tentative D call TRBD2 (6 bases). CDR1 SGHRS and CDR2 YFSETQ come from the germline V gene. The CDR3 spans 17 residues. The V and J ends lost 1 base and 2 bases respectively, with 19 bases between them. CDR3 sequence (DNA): TGCGCCAGCAGCTTGAGGGTCGGCGGGACCAATACCTACGAGCAGTACTTC. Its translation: CASSLRVGGTNTYEQYF.

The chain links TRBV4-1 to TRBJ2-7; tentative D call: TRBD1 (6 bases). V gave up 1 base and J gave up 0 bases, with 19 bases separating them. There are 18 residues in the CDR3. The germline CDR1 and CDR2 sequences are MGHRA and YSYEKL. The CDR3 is CASSQAFLQGPISYEQYF. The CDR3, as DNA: TGCGCCAGCAGCCAAGCGTTCCTTCAGGGGCCCATCTCCTACGAGCAGTACTTC.

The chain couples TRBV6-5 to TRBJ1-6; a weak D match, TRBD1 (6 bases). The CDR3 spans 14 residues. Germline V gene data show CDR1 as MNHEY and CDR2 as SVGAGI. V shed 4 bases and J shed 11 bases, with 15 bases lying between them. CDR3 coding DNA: TGTGCCAGCAGTTCCCAGAGGGGGTTAACACCCCTCCACTTT. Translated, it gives CASSSQRGLTPLHF.

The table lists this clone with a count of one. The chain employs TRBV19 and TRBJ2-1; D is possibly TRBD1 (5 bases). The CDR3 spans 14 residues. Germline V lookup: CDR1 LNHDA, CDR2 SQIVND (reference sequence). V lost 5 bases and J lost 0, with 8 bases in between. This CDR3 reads CASSQQVSYNEQFF. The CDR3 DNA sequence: TGTGCCAGTAGTCAACAGGTCTCCTACAATGAGCAGTTCTTC.

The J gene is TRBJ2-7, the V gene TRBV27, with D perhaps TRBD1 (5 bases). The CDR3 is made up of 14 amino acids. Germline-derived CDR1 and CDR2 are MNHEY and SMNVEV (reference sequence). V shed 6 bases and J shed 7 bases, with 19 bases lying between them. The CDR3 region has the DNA TGTGCCAGCAGCATTCAGGGTGCTTCCTGGGAGCAGTACTTC. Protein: CASSIQGASWEQYF.

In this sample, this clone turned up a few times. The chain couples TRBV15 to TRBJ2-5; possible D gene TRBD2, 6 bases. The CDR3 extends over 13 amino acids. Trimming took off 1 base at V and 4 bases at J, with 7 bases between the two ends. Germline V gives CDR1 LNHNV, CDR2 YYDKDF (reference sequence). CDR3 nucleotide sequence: TGTGCCACCAGCAGAGGGGGAGGAGAGACCCAGTACTTC. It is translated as CATSRGGGETQYF.

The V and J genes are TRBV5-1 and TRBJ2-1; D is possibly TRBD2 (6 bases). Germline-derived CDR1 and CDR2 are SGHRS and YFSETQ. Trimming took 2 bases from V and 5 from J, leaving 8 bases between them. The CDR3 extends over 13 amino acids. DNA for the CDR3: TGCGCCAGCAGCTTCGGGGGAAACAATGAGCAGTTCTTC. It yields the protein CASSFGGNNEQFF.

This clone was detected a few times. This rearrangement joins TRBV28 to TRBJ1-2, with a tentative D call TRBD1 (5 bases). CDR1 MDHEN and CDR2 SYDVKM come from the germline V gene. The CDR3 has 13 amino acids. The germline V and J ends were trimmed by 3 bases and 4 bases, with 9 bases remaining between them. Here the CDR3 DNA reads TGTGCCAGCAGTTTGTACAGGAGCTATGGCTACACCTTC. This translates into CASSLYRSYGYTF.

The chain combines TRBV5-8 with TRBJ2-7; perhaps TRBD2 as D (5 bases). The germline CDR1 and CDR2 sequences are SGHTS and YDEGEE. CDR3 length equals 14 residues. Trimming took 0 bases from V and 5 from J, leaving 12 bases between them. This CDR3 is CASSLVGLADEQYF. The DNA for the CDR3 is TGTGCCAGCAGCTTGGTTGGCCTAGCCGACGAGCAGTACTTC. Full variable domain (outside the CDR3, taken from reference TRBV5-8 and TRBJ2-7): EAGVTQSPTHLIKTRGQQATLRCSPISGHTSVYWYQQALGLGLQFLLWYDEGEERNRGNFPPRFSGRQFPNYSSELNVNALELEDSALYLCASSLVGLADEQYFGPGTRLTVT.

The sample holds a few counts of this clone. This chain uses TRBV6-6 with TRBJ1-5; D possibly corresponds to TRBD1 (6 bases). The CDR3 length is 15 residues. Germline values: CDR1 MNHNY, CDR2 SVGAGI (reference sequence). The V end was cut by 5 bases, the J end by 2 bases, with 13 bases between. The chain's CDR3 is CASSMGAGGNQPQHF. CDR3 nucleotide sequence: TGTGCCAGCAGTATGGGGGCAGGGGGCAATCAGCCCCAGCATTTT.

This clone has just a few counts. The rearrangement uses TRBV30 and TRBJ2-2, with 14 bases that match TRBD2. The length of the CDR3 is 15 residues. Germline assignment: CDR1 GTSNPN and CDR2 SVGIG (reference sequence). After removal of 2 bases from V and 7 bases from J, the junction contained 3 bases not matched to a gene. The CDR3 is CAWSKGLAGVGELFF. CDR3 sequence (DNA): TGTGCCTGGAGTAAGGGACTAGCGGGAGTCGGGGAGCTGTTTTTT.

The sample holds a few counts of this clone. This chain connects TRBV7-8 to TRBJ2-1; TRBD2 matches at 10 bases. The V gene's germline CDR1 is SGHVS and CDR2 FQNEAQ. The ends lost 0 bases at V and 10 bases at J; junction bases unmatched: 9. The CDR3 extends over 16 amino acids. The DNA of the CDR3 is TGTGCCAGCAGCTTAGCGTTAACTAGCGGGATATCAGAGCAGTTCTTC. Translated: CASSLALTSGISEQFF. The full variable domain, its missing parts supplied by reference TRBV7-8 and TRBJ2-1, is GAGVSQSPRYKVAKRGQDVALRCDPISGHVSLFWYQQALGQGPEFLTYFQNEAQLDKSGLPSDRFFAERPEGSVSTLKIQRTQQEDSAVYLCASSLALTSGISEQFFGPGTRLTVL.

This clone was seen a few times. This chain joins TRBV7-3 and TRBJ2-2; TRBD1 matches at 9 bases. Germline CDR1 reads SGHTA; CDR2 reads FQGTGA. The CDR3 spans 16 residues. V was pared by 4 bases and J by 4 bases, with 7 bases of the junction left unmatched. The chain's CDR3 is CASSSRTGEGTGELFF. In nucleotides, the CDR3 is TGTGCCAGCAGCTCCAGGACAGGGGAAGGCACCGGGGAGCTGTTTTTT. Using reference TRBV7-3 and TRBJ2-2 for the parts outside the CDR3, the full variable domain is GAGVSQTPSNKVTEKGKYVELRCDPISGHTALYWYRQSLGQGPEFLIYFQGTGAADDSGLPNDRFFAVRPEGSVSTLKIQRTERGDSAVYLCASSSRTGEGTGELFFGEGSRLTVL.

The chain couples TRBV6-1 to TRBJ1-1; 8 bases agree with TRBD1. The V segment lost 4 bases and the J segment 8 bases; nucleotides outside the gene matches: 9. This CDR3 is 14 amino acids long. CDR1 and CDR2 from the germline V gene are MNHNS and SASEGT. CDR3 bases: TGTGCCAGCAGTGGGTACAGGGGGATACTCGAAGCTTTCTTT. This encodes CASSGYRGILEAFF.

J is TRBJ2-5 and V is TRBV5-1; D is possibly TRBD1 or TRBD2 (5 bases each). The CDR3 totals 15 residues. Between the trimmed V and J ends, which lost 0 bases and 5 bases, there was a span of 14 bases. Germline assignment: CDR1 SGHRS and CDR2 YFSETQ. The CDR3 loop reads CASSLGGTLGETQYF. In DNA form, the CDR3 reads TGCGCCAGCAGCTTGGGGGGGACCCTGGGGGAGACCCAGTACTTC.

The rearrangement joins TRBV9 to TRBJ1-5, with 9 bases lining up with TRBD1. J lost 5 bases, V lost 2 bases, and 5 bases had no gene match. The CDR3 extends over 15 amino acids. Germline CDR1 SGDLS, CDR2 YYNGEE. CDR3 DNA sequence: TGTGCCAGCAGCGTGGGGGACAGGGCCTATCAGCCCCAGCATTTT. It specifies CASSVGDRAYQPQHF.

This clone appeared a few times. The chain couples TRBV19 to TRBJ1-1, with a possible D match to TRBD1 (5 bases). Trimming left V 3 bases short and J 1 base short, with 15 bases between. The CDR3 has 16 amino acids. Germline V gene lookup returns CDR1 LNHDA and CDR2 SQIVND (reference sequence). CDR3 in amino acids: CASSIPKLGGNTEAFF. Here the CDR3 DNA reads TGTGCCAGTAGTATCCCTAAGCTCGGGGGGAACACTGAAGCTTTCTTT.